Below are 29 T cell receptor beta chains sequenced from a single sample in a study of T-cell reconstitution after alpha-beta-depleted transplantation in children. General study results and limits: T-cell counts and diversity were attributed mostly to newly produced T cells one year after transplant.

TCRbeta library preparation incorporated unique molecular identifiers. MiXCR, run by TCRdb on the PCR reads, gives a single entry per CDR3 protein. The data show about 290,000 distinct CDR3 sequences, with 6% to 10% seen just once and about 8.2% held by the top ten. Antigen specificity for these receptors is unknown. Sequences were derived from peripheral blood, sampled 360 days after TCRalphabeta/CD19-depleted stem cell transplant. These receptors originate from a female patient between 2 and 15 years old who had a stem cell transplant for Fanconi anemia, so the T cells may come from the graft donor.

This clonotype was recorded many times. The chain couples TRBV7-9 to TRBJ1-1; D unresolved. The germline CDR1 and CDR2 sequences are SEHNR and FQNEAQ (reference sequence). This CDR3 contains 14 residues. V lost 1 base to trimming and J lost 1 base, with 7 bases between them. DNA for the CDR3: TGTGCCAGCAGCTTAGTAGCAGCGAACACTGAAGCTTTCTTT. It yields the protein CASSLVAANTEAFF.

This clonotype was counted ten times or more. J is TRBJ2-7 and V is TRBV5-5; the D is unclear. This CDR3 is 16 amino acids long. The germline V and J ends were trimmed by 3 bases and 5 bases, with 21 bases remaining between them. CDR1 is SGHKS and CDR2 is YYEKEE in the germline V gene (reference sequence). DNA of the CDR3: TGTGCCAGCAGCTCCCTCGTGGGTGGGGAAGAGAACGAGCAGTACGTC. It encodes CASSSLVGGEENEQYV.

This clonotype was recorded many times. The genes are TRBV28 and TRBJ1-1; no definite D call. The CDR3 runs 12 residues. CDR1 is MDHEN, CDR2 SYDVKM, per germline. V was clipped by 5 bases and J by 1 base, with 5 bases between them. CDR3 nucleotide sequence: TGTGCCAGCAGTGACACGAACACTGAAGCTTTCTTT. It encodes CASSDTNTEAFF.

The chain recombines TRBV7-2 with TRBJ2-5; 12 nucleotides align to TRBD2. V was pared by 0 bases and J by 4 bases, with 9 bases of the junction left unmatched. The CDR3 loop spans 18 amino acids. CDR1 and CDR2 (germline): SGHTA, FQGNSA. CDR3 sequence (DNA): TGTGCCAGCAGCTTAGCGTCTCTAGCGGGGGGGCTCGGAGAGACCCAGTACTTC. Amino acids: CASSLASLAGGLGETQYF.

This clonotype appeared many times. The chain links TRBV29-1 to TRBJ1-1, with TRBD1 as a possible D gene (6 bases). Trimming took 6 bases from V and 7 from J, leaving 15 bases between them. CDR3 length: 12 residues. CDR1 is SQVTM, CDR2 ANQGSEA, per germline. This CDR3 reads CSVDRQVYEAFF. As DNA, the CDR3 is TGCAGCGTAGACCGACAGGTTTATGAAGCTTTCTTT.

This chain connects TRBV6-2 or TRBV6-3 to TRBJ1-2; a weak D match, TRBD1 (5 bases). In germline, CDR1 is MNHEY, CDR2 SVGEGT. V was shortened by 5 bases and J by 4 bases, with 14 bases between the two germline ends. The CDR3 has 14 amino acids. CDR3 coding DNA: TGTGCCAGCAGTAAGCCCGGGACGTTCTATGGCTACACCTTC. It translates to CASSKPGTFYGYTF.

This clonotype appeared a few times. This chain joins TRBV5-1 and TRBJ1-4, with D hard to call. Germline loops: CDR1 SGHRS, CDR2 YFSETQ. The V end was cut by 4 bases, the J end by 5 bases, with 12 bases between. The CDR3 contains 14 residues. The CDR3 DNA is TGCGCCAGCAGCCCTCGGACCATCAATGAAAAACTGTTTTTT. This translates into CASSPRTINEKLFF.

This clonotype was found many times. The chain combines TRBV20-1 with TRBJ1-1; D uncertain. The germline gives CDR1 DFQATT, CDR2 SNEGSKA (reference sequence). The CDR3 has 12 residues. Deletions cut 1 base from V and 1 base from J, with 4 bases between. CDR3: CSARAQNTEAFF. In DNA form, the CDR3 reads TGCAGTGCTAGAGCGCAGAACACTGAAGCTTTCTTT.

This clonotype has only a few counts. The rearrangement uses TRBV5-1 and TRBJ2-7; D may correspond to TRBD1 or TRBD2 (5 bases each). Germline CDR1 is SGHRS and CDR2 is YFSETQ. The CDR3 totals 14 residues. V lost 2 bases, J lost 3 bases, and 12 bases lay in between. The CDR3 loop is CASSFRDPRYEQYF. Written as DNA, the CDR3 is TGCGCCAGCAGCTTTCGGGACCCCCGCTACGAGCAGTACTTC.

This clonotype appeared many times. The genes are TRBV20-1 and TRBJ2-7; 13 bases align to TRBD2. Looked up from germline, CDR1 is DFQATT and CDR2 is SNEGSKA (reference sequence). V shed 5 bases and J 5 bases; nucleotides not matched to a gene: 12. This CDR3 has 16 amino acids. The CDR3 loop is CSASPGLAGLVDEQYF. The CDR3 bases are TGCAGTGCTTCTCCGGGACTAGCGGGGTTAGTCGACGAGCAGTACTTC.

At least ten counts were recorded for this clonotype. The chain has TRBV11-1 and TRBJ2-1; D gene ambiguous. The CDR3 consists of 15 residues. The germline V and J ends were trimmed by 6 bases and 0 bases, with 12 bases remaining between them. The germline gives CDR1 SGHAT, CDR2 FQDESV (reference sequence). CDR3 residues: CASSYRSSSYNEQFF. CDR3 DNA: TGTGCCAGCAGTTATAGATCGAGCTCCTACAATGAGCAGTTCTTC. The whole variable domain, filled in from reference TRBV11-1 and TRBJ2-1, reads EAEVAQSPRYKITEKSQAVAFWCDPISGHATLYWYRQILGQGPELLVQFQDESVVDDSQLPKDRFSAERLKGVDSTLKIQPAELGDSAMYLCASSYRSSSYNEQFFGPGTRLTVL.

There are many counts of this clonotype. This chain uses TRBV5-1 with TRBJ2-1; tentatively, D is TRBD2 (5 bases). Per germline, CDR1 SGHRS and CDR2 YFSETQ. The CDR3 sequence is 15 residues long. Trimming removed 0 bases at V and 5 bases at J, with 12 bases between. The CDR3, as DNA: TGCGCCAGCAGCTTGGCGAGGGTGGAGGACAATGAGCAGTTCTTC. Encoded protein: CASSLARVEDNEQFF.

This clonotype was recorded many times. V and J are TRBV15 and TRBJ2-3; no definite D call. The CDR3 length is 14 residues. Looked up from germline, CDR1 is LNHNV and CDR2 is YYDKDF (reference sequence). The V and J ends lost 0 bases and 2 bases respectively, with 6 bases between them. In nucleotides, the CDR3 is TGTGCCACCAGCAGAGACCAGCCCACAGATACGCAGTATTTT. This sequence encodes CATSRDQPTDTQYF.

This clonotype was seen at least ten times. The chain uses TRBV5-1 and TRBJ2-3; the match to TRBD2 covers 14 bases. Germline V CDR1 and CDR2: SGHRS, YFSETQ. The CDR3 extends over 16 amino acids. The ends lost 7 bases at V and 4 bases at J; junction bases unmatched: 8. In DNA form, the CDR3 reads TGCGCCAGCGGCGGGACTAGCGGGAGTATATCAGATACGCAGTATTTT. The encoded protein is CASGGTSGSISDTQYF.

Ten or more counts support this clonotype. The chain combines TRBV4-2 with TRBJ2-2, with D hard to call. V was clipped by 1 base and J by 1 base, with 10 bases between them. The CDR3 totals 16 residues. Germline assignment: CDR1 LGHNA and CDR2 YNFKEQ. CDR3 region: CASSQVVGKNTGELFF. CDR3 nucleotides: TGTGCCAGCAGCCAAGTTGTAGGGAAGAACACCGGGGAGCTGTTTTTT.

This clonotype came up many times. The chain carries TRBV6-5 and TRBJ2-1; 9 bases align to TRBD2. Germline V gives CDR1 MNHEY, CDR2 SVGAGI. After removal of 0 bases from V and 8 bases from J, the junction contained 17 bases not matched to a gene. This CDR3 has 19 residues. The CDR3: CASSYSGSGSVFYADEQFF. DNA for the CDR3: TGTGCCAGCAGTTACTCTGGTAGCGGGAGCGTGTTCTATGCGGATGAGCAGTTCTTC.

This clonotype has just a few counts. The J gene is TRBJ2-5, the V gene TRBV2; TRBD2 agrees at 8 bases. The V gene end was trimmed by 7 bases and the J gene end by 5 bases; junction bases not matched to a gene: 15. CDR3 length: 16 amino acids. From germline, CDR1 is SNHLY and CDR2 FYNNEI. The CDR3 is CASKSHGAGGTETQYF. For the CDR3, the DNA is TGTGCCAGCAAATCCCATGGGGCGGGGGGTACCGAGACCCAGTACTTC.

This clonotype appeared many times. Written as DNA, the CDR3 is TGTGCCACCAGCACCCCGACCCTCTCGACAAACACAGATACGCAGTATTTT. This codes for CATSTPTLSTNTDTQYF. J is TRBJ2-3 and V is TRBV15; D gene uncertain. The germline CDR1 and CDR2 sequences are LNHNV and YYDKDF (reference sequence). With 4 bases removed from V and 2 bases from J, the gap between germline ends came to 19 bases. The CDR3 is 17 residues long. Variable domain in full (rest from reference TRBV15 and TRBJ2-3): DAMVIQNPRYQVTQFGKPVTLSCSQTLNHNVMYWYQQKSSQAPKLLFHYYDKDFNNEADTPDNFQSRRPNTSFCFLDIRSPGLGDTAMYLCATSTPTLSTNTDTQYFGPGTRLTVL.

This clonotype was counted ten times or more. The chain joins TRBV20-1 to TRBJ2-2; 8 bases line up with TRBD1. This CDR3 has 14 residues. V lost 2 bases, J lost 4 bases, and 3 bases stayed unmatched. Germline assignment: CDR1 DFQATT and CDR2 SNEGSKA (reference sequence). The CDR3 DNA is TGCAGTGCTAGAAACAGGGGGAGCACCGGGGAGCTGTTTTTT. It yields the protein CSARNRGSTGELFF.

This clonotype was recorded many times. The CDR3: CASRYSGGEQFF. The CDR3 DNA reads TGTGCCAGCAGATACAGCGGGGGAGAGCAGTTCTTC. This chain uses TRBV12-3 or TRBV12-4 with TRBJ2-1; 8 bases line up with TRBD2. V shed 6 bases and J 10 bases; nucleotides not matched to a gene: 5. The length of the CDR3 is 12 residues.

This clonotype has a count of ten or more. The rearrangement links TRBV5-1 to TRBJ2-3, with 12 bases matching TRBD1. The V gene end was trimmed by 4 bases and the J gene end by 4 bases; junction bases not matched to a gene: 7. The germline V gene encodes CDR1 SGHRS and CDR2 YFSETQ. The CDR3 spans 16 residues. CDR3 in amino acids: CASSLPGTGGPDTQYF. Here the CDR3 DNA reads TGCGCCAGCAGCCTCCCCGGGACAGGGGGCCCAGATACGCAGTATTTT.

This clonotype came up many times. The J gene is TRBJ2-2, the V gene TRBV7-2; D is unresolved. V shed 4 bases and J shed 8 bases, with 5 bases lying between them. The CDR3 has 11 amino acids. Per germline, CDR1 SGHTA and CDR2 FQGNSA. The CDR3 loop reads CASSWKGELFF. CDR3 sequence (DNA): TGTGCCAGCAGCTGGAAAGGGGAGCTGTTTTTT.

The chain uses TRBV6-1 and TRBJ1-1, with a weak D call TRBD1 (5 bases). This CDR3 has 13 amino acids. Trimming left V 8 bases short and J 0 bases short, with 10 bases between. Looked up from germline, CDR1 is MNHNS and CDR2 is SASEGT. The CDR3 DNA is TGTGCCAGCTATAGACAGTTGAACACTGAAGCTTTCTTT. It is translated as CASYRQLNTEAFF.

The chain carries TRBV20-1 and TRBJ1-1; the D is unclear. CDR3 length: 15 residues. The ends were cut back, 0 bases at V and 5 bases at J, with 16 bases in the middle. Germline V gene data show CDR1 as DFQATT and CDR2 as SNEGSKA (reference sequence). The CDR3 sequence is CSAREAETRGTEAFF. CDR3 DNA sequence: TGCAGTGCTAGAGAGGCAGAGACCCGCGGGACTGAAGCTTTCTTT.

This clonotype was counted many times. This chain uses TRBV6-5 with TRBJ1-2; tentatively, D is TRBD1 (5 bases). The CDR3 runs to 14 residues. V was cut by 6 bases and J by 7 bases, with 18 bases left in between. Per germline, CDR1 MNHEY and CDR2 SVGAGI. DNA for the CDR3: TGTGCCAGCAGCCGGGACTTCGAAGCCGGTGGCTACACCTTC. It specifies CASSRDFEAGGYTF.

This clonotype was counted many times. The chain combines TRBV5-1 with TRBJ1-6; D is undetermined. CDR3 length equals 14 residues. CDR1 is SGHRS and CDR2 is YFSETQ in the germline V gene. V was trimmed by 0 bases and J by 8 bases, leaving 9 bases between them. CDR3 DNA sequence: TGCGCCAGCAGCTTGGAAAGAGTAGATTCACCCCTCCACTTT. This encodes CASSLERVDSPLHF.

The chain uses TRBV3-1 and TRBJ2-3, with D possibly matching TRBD2 (6 bases). The V end was cut by 7 bases, the J end by 2 bases, with 16 bases between. Per the germline V gene, CDR1 is LGHDT and CDR2 is YNNKEL (reference sequence). The CDR3 contains 15 residues. The CDR3 sequence is CASTLGGDPTDTQYF. Written as DNA, the CDR3 is TGTGCCAGCACCCTGGGGGGAGACCCCACAGATACGCAGTATTTT.

In the case of this clonotype: Here the CDR3 omits its conserved ending phenylalanine or tryptophan, so a read error is the likely source. The chain carries TRBV6-2 or TRBV6-3 and TRBJ1-1, with D tentatively TRBD1 (5 bases). This CDR3 region has 16 residues. CDR1 is MNHEY, CDR2 SVGEGT, per germline. Trimming removed 2 bases at V and 6 bases at J, with 19 bases between. CDR3 sequence: CASSYGHRTERAEAFI. The CDR3 DNA reads TGTGCCAGCAGTTACGGTCACAGGACTGAACGGGCTGAAGCTTTCATT.

This clonotype has only a few counts. The chain carries TRBV11-2 and TRBJ2-7; perhaps D is TRBD1 or TRBD2 (5 bases each). CDR3 size: 18 residues. Germline V gene data show CDR1 as SGHAT and CDR2 as FQNNGV. V lost 0 bases and J 3 bases, leaving 21 bases between the germline ends. CDR3: CASSLDSGLLGVDYEQYF. Written as DNA, the CDR3 is TGTGCCAGCAGCTTAGATTCCGGCCTCTTGGGGGTAGACTACGAGCAGTACTTC.